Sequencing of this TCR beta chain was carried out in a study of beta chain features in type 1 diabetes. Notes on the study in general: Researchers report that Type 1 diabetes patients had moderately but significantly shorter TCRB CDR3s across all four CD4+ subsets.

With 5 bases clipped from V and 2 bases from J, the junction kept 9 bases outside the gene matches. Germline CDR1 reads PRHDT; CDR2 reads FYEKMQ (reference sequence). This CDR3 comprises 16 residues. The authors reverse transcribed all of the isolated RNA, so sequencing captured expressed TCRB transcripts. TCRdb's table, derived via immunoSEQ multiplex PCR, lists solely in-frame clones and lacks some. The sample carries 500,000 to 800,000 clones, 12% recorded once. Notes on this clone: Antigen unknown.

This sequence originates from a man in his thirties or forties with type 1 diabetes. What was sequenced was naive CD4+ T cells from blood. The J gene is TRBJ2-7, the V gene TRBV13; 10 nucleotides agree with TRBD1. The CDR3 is CASSAAGQGGAYEQYF. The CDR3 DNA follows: TGTGCCAGCAGCGCCGCCGGACAGGGGGGAGCCTACGAGCAGTACTTC.